These T cell receptor beta chains were read from a single sample in a study of blood T cell repertoires in COVID-19. The assay was immunoSEQ multiplex PCR, and TCRdb's table has in-frame clones only and misses some. The sample lists about 36,000 clones; 60% to 85% were seen once. The material sequenced was peripheral blood. Receptors originate from a man in his 60s with active COVID-19. Both conserved end residues are part of each CDR3. A D gene is named only where the DNA matches it firmly. Not all rows give a size; the values are once, few, many and, for expanded clones, a class.

>TRBV19|few|TRBD1|TRBJ1-2
CASRDRGFYGYTF
TGTGCCAGTAGAGACAGGGGGTTCTATGGCTACACCTTC
>TRBV5-1|few|TRBD1|TRBJ2-5
CASSRGQGAGETQYF
TGCGCCAGCAGCAGAGGACAGGGGGCAGGAGAGACCCAGTACTTC
>TRBV7-2|.|TRBD1|TRBJ1-1
CASSVGGTGGVIRAEAFF
TGTGCCAGCAGCGTAGGGGGGACAGGGGGCGTTATAAGGGCTGAAGCTTTCTTT
>TRBV6-5|.|.|TRBJ2-1
CASTAGFSYNEQFF
TGTGCCAGCACTGCGGGGTTCTCCTACAATGAGCAGTTCTTC
>TRBV20-1|.|.|TRBJ2-1
CSAAPRNEQFF
TGCAGTGCTGCCCCGCGGAATGAGCAGTTCTTC
>TRBV6-5|.|TRBD1|TRBJ2-7
CASSYRQGALYEQYF
TGTGCCAGCAGTTACAGGCAGGGGGCGTTGTACGAGCAGTACTTC
>TRBV2|few|TRBD2|TRBJ2-7
CASSAERLLAGSYEQYF
TGTGCCAGCAGCGCCGAACGACTACTAGCGGGCTCCTACGAGCAGTACTTC
>TRBV5-8|.|.|TRBJ2-7
CASSVTGRSLSEQYF
TGTGCCAGCAGCGTCACAGGGCGTTCGTTGAGCGAGCAGTACTTC
>TRBV29-1|.|.|TRBJ2-7
CSAGLPSSYEQYF
TGCAGCGCCGGCCTTCCGAGCTCCTACGAGCAGTACTTC
>TRBV19|once|.|TRBJ1-1
CASSIDQLNTEAFF
TGTGCCAGTAGTATAGACCAGTTGAACACTGAAGCTTTCTTT
>TRBV6-1|.|TRBD1|TRBJ2-1
CASSARRAGTGTYNEQFF
TGTGCCAGCAGTGCAAGACGAGCCGGGACAGGGACCTACAATGAGCAGTTCTTC
>TRBV6-6|few|TRBD1|TRBJ1-5
CASSPGQGAVVDQPQHF
TGTGCCAGCAGTCCGGGACAGGGGGCTGTTGTCGATCAGCCCCAGCATTTT
>TRBV28|few|TRBD2|TRBJ2-1
CASSLGSSGMYNEQFF
TGTGCCAGCAGTTTAGGATCTAGCGGGATGTACAATGAGCAGTTCTTC
>TRBV11-2|.|.|TRBJ1-1
CASSLGGSGAFF
TGTGCCAGCAGCTTAGGGGGATCAGGGGCTTTCTTT
>TRBV10-1|.|.|TRBJ1-1
CASRGQNTEAFF
TGCGCCAGCAGGGGACAGAACACTGAAGCTTTCTTT
>TRBV18|.|TRBD1|TRBJ2-7
CASSPSRDREHEQYF
TGTGCCAGCTCACCATCCCGGGACAGGGAACACGAGCAGTACTTC
>TRBV19|.|.|TRBJ2-4
CASSPSGAKNIQYF
TGTGCCAGTAGTCCGTCAGGGGCCAAAAACATTCAGTACTTC
>TRBV5-4|once|.|TRBJ2-1
CASSLARGYSYNEQFF
TGTGCCAGCAGCTTGGCCCGCGGTTACTCCTACAATGAGCAGTTCTTC
>TRBV2|once|TRBD1|TRBJ2-1
CASRADRGAWNEQFF
TGTGCCAGCAGGGCCGACAGGGGGGCTTGGAATGAGCAGTTCTTC
>TRBV2|.|.|TRBJ1-1
CASSEEGWNTEAFF
TGTGCCAGCAGTGAAGAGGGGTGGAACACTGAAGCTTTCTTT
>TRBV5-4|.|TRBD1|TRBJ1-6
CASSLAGGPNSPLHF
TGTGCCAGCAGCTTGGCAGGGGGTCCTAATTCACCCCTCCACTTT
>TRBV30|.|TRBD1|TRBJ1-3
CAWHPTGDPGNTIYF
TGTGCCTGGCATCCGACAGGGGATCCCGGAAACACCATATATTTT
>TRBV25-1|.|TRBD1|TRBJ2-7
CASSVPGQGNEQYF
TGTGCCAGCAGTGTCCCGGGACAGGGGAACGAGCAGTACTTC
>TRBV30|.|TRBD1|TRBJ1-1
CAWSAGQPNTEAFF
TGTGCCTGGAGTGCGGGACAGCCGAACACTGAAGCTTTCTTT
>TRBV5-4|.|TRBD2|TRBJ2-7
CASSTGLAGALSYEQYF
TGTGCCAGCAGCACAGGACTAGCGGGAGCCCTTTCCTACGAGCAGTACTTC
>TRBV4-3|.|TRBD1|TRBJ1-5
CASSQDRGPNQPQHF
TGCGCCAGCAGCCAAGACAGGGGGCCAAATCAGCCCCAGCATTTT
>TRBV18|.|.|TRBJ1-2
CASSPTGYYGYTF
TGTGCCAGCTCCCCGACCGGGTACTATGGCTACACCTTC
>TRBV6-2/TRBV6-3|few|TRBD2|TRBJ2-3
CASSYRGGLGDTQYF
TGTGCCAGCAGTTACCGGGGGGGCCTTGGAGATACGCAGTATTTT
>TRBV20-1|.|TRBD2|TRBJ2-7
CSASTAGGTVYEQYF
TGCAGTGCTAGTACGGCGGGGGGTACTGTCTACGAGCAGTACTTC
>TRBV29-1|once|TRBD1|TRBJ1-2
CSVDGRGNYGYTF
TGCAGCGTTGACGGCAGGGGGAACTATGGCTACACCTTC
>TRBV7-9|few|.|TRBJ2-7
CASSLGTYEQYF
TGTGCCAGCAGCTTGGGCACCTACGAGCAGTACTTC
>TRBV9|.|.|TRBJ1-4
CASSVAPGGHEKLFF
TGTGCCAGCAGCGTAGCTCCAGGAGGTCATGAAAAACTGTTTTTT
>TRBV6-1|.|TRBD1|TRBJ1-4
CASSEIMGQGNEKLFF
TGTGCCAGCAGTGAAATTATGGGACAGGGGAATGAAAAACTGTTTTTT
>TRBV5-5|.|.|TRBJ2-7
CASSLFFNSYEQYF
TGTGCCAGCAGCTTGTTTTTTAACTCCTACGAGCAGTACTTC
>TRBV7-2|.|.|TRBJ2-1
CASSFLSGYNEQFF
TGTGCCAGCAGCTTTCTCTCGGGGTACAATGAGCAGTTCTTC
>TRBV3-1/TRBV3-2|.|.|TRBJ2-5
CASSQVSRRVGQETQYF
TGTGCCAGCAGCCAAGTTTCCAGGCGGGTGGGCCAAGAGACCCAGTACTTC
>TRBV12-3/TRBV12-4|.|.|TRBJ1-5
CASSLGRGGQGHF
TGTGCCAGCAGTTTGGGCAGGGGCGGGCAAGGGCATTTT
>TRBV3-1/TRBV3-2|.|.|TRBJ2-6
CASRPDSLANVLTF
TGTGCCAGCAGGCCGGACTCATTAGCCAACGTCCTGACTTTC
>TRBV5-4|once|TRBD1|TRBJ2-1
CASSLGQGGYNEQFF
TGTGCCAGCAGCCTTGGACAGGGCGGATACAATGAGCAGTTCTTC
>TRBV28|.|TRBD1|TRBJ1-1
CASSPPSRQGAEAFF
TGTGCCAGCAGTCCACCCTCCCGACAGGGGGCTGAAGCTTTCTTT
>TRBV19|.|.|TRBJ1-3
CATTGNSGNTIYF
TGTGCCACTACAGGGAATTCTGGAAACACCATATATTTT
>TRBV5-1|.|TRBD1|TRBJ1-4
CASSQGATNEKLFF
TGCGCCAGCAGCCAGGGGGCTACTAATGAAAAACTGTTTTTT
>TRBV10-3|.|.|TRBJ1-5
CAISEAGTRDQPQHF
TGTGCCATCAGTGAAGCAGGGACACGGGATCAGCCCCAGCATTTT
>TRBV4-1|.|TRBD2|TRBJ2-1
CASSQGAGGGSGEQFF
TGCGCCAGCAGCCAGGGAGCGGGAGGGGGATCGGGTGAGCAGTTCTTC
>TRBV10-3|.|TRBD1|TRBJ1-1
CAIGWTGTETEAFF
TGTGCCATCGGATGGACAGGGACGGAAACTGAAGCTTTCTTT
>TRBV19|.|TRBD1|TRBJ2-3
CASSIEPQGTDTQYF
TGTGCCAGTAGTATAGAGCCACAGGGGACAGATACGCAGTATTTT
>TRBV19|.|.|TRBJ2-6
CASSMGPSGANVLTF
TGTGCCAGTAGTATGGGCCCATCTGGGGCCAACGTCCTGACTTTC
>TRBV14|.|TRBD1|TRBJ1-2
CASSQVRGMDGYTF
TGTGCCAGCAGCCAGGTCAGGGGGATGGATGGCTACACCTTC
>TRBV5-1|few|TRBD1|TRBJ2-7
CASSLTGTGGGEQYF
TGCGCCAGCAGCTTAACCGGGACAGGGGGCGGCGAGCAGTACTTC
>TRBV4-3|.|.|TRBJ1-2
CASSQEDRANYGYTF
TGCGCCAGCAGCCAGGAGGACAGAGCTAACTATGGCTACACCTTC
>TRBV4-2|.|.|TRBJ1-5
CASSQDAGGNQPQHF
TGTGCCAGCAGCCAAGACGCGGGGGGCAATCAGCCCCAGCATTTT
>TRBV6-5|.|.|TRBJ1-4
CASSYSEGAGEKLFF
TGTGCCAGCAGTTACTCGGAAGGGGCTGGTGAAAAACTGTTTTTT
>TRBV6-5|.|TRBD1|TRBJ2-7
CATAPGQRREQYF
TGTGCCACCGCGCCGGGACAGCGTCGTGAGCAGTACTTC
>TRBV3-1/TRBV3-2|.|.|TRBJ2-7
CASSQAGGWGRETYEQYF
TGTGCCAGCAGCCAAGCAGGGGGGTGGGGCAGGGAGACCTACGAGCAGTACTTC
>TRBV28|.|.|TRBJ2-3
CASTPPGTDTQYF
TGTGCCAGCACCCCCCCTGGCACAGATACGCAGTATTTT
>TRBV4-2|.|.|TRBJ2-7
CASSQVSGGLDEQYF
TGTGCCAGCAGCCAAGTCTCTGGGGGACTCGACGAGCAGTACTTC
>TRBV12-5|.|.|TRBJ1-2
CASGLPRPGGDYGYTF
TGTGCTAGTGGTTTGCCAAGGCCCGGGGGGGACTATGGCTACACCTTC
>TRBV9|few|.|TRBJ2-5
CASSVGKGQEETQYF
TGTGCCAGCAGCGTAGGTAAGGGGCAAGAGGAGACCCAGTACTTC
>TRBV28|.|.|TRBJ1-4
CASSPGTEGEKLFF
TGTGCCAGCAGTCCCGGGACGGAGGGGGAAAAACTGTTTTTT
>TRBV27|once|.|TRBJ1-2
CASSPSNYGYTF
TGTGCCAGCAGTCCGTCTAACTATGGCTACACCTTC